Following are 6 T cell receptor beta chains from one sample sequenced in a study of blood T cells in healthy people across ages. A second PCR of 7 to 11 cycles used a sample-barcoded 5' primer and a J-beta primer mix. TCRdb reprocessed the 5' RACE reads with MiXCR, giving one entry per CDR3 protein. The sample records around 900,000 distinct CDR3 sequences, approximately 50% being singletons. The material sequenced was blood. All receptors derive from a woman in her sixties or seventies in good health.

The chain carries TRBV6-6 and TRBJ1-1; a possible D gene is TRBD1 (6 bases). From germline, CDR1 is MNHNY and CDR2 SVGAGI (reference sequence). V lost 6 bases to trimming and J lost 6 bases, with 17 bases between them. The CDR3 has 14 residues. In DNA form, the CDR3 reads TGTGCCAGCAGGTCTGGACAGATAAACGCTGAAGCTTTCTTT. Translation gives CASRSGQINAEAFF.

The chain links TRBV12-3 or TRBV12-4 to TRBJ2-1; maybe TRBD1 (6 bases). CDR3 length: 16 residues. V lost 3 bases to trimming and J lost 3 bases, with 15 bases between them. The CDR3, as DNA: TGTGCCAGCAGTTTCCTTTCGGGGACATACTACAATGAGCAGTTCTTC. Encoded protein: CASSFLSGTYYNEQFF.

The V call is TRBV6-5, the J call TRBJ2-1; a possible D gene is TRBD2 (7 bases). The germline V and J ends were trimmed by 8 bases and 7 bases, with 18 bases remaining between them. Germline CDR1 MNHEY, CDR2 SVGAGI. The CDR3 totals 14 residues. The CDR3 loop reads CASRKEGGTNEQFF. The DNA of the CDR3 is TGTGCCAGCCGAAAGGAGGGGGGGACGAATGAGCAGTTCTTC.

V gene TRBV6-1 combines with J gene TRBJ2-4; D remains ambiguous. CDR3 length: 10 residues. V was clipped by 2 bases and J by 9 bases, with 2 bases between them. The germline V gene has CDR1 MNHNS and CDR2 SASEGT. CDR3 sequence reads: CASSEIIQYF. The DNA of the CDR3 is TGTGCCAGCAGTGAAATCATTCAGTACTTC.

The rearrangement links TRBV20-1 to TRBJ2-7; TRBD1 agrees at 7 bases. CDR3 length equals 13 residues. CDR1 and CDR2 (germline): DFQATT, SNEGSKA (reference sequence). The CDR3 reads CRVSGQSAYEQYF. The CDR3 coding sequence is TGCAGAGTATCGGGACAGAGCGCCTACGAGCAGTACTTC.

This clonotype was counted only a few times. The V call is TRBV10-3, the J call TRBJ2-5, with 10 bases matching TRBD2. Judging by the DNA end, TRBJ2-7 fits better; the J call may be wrong. Germline CDR1 is ENHRY and CDR2 is SYGVKD. CDR3 size: 14 residues. Here the CDR3 reads CAIRSLAGVPEQYF. The DNA for the CDR3 is TGTGCCATCAGAAGTCTAGCGGGAGTCCCCGAGCAGTACTTC.